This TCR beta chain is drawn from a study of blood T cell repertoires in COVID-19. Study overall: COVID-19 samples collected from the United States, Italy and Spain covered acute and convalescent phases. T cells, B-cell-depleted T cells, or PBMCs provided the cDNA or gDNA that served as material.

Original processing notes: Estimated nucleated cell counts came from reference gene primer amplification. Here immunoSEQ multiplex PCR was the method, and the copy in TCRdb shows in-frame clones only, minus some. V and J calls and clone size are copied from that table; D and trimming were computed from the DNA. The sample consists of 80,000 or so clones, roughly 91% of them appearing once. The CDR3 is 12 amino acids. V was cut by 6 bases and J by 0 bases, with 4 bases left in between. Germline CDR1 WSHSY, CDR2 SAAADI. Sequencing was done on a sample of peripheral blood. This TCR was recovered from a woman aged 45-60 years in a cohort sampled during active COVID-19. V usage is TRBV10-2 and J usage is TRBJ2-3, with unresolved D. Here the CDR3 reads CASRTSTDTQYF. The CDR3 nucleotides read TGCGCCAGCAGGACTAGCACAGATACGCAGTATTTT.